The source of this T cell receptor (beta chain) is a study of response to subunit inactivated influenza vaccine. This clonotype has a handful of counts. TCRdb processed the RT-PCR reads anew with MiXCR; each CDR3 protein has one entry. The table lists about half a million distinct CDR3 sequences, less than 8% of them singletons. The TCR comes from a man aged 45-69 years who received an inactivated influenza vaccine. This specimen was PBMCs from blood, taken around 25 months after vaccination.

For the CDR3, the DNA is TGTGCCAGCAGTGAAGCGTTTAATTCACCCCTCCACTTT. Protein: CASSEAFNSPLHF. The V and J genes are TRBV6-1 and TRBJ1-6, with unresolved D. CDR3 size: 13 residues. The germline CDR1 and CDR2 sequences are MNHNS and SASEGT. Trimming shortened V by 0 bases and J by 6 bases, and 3 bases separated the two germline ends.